This T cell receptor beta chain was captured in a study of blood T cell repertoires in COVID-19. Study-wide background: Samples taken during acute and convalescent COVID-19 were collected in the United States, Italy and Spain.

The data were produced by immunoSEQ multiplex PCR, yet TCRdb's version contains in-frame clones alone and is incomplete. Among under 150,000 clones, 88% were seen once, and the ten largest hold around 28%. The CDR3 is 15 amino acids. Trimming pared 4 bases from V and 8 bases from J, leaving 21 bases between. The germline V gene has CDR1 SGHRS and CDR2 YFSETQ. This TCR was sampled from a human donor in a cohort sampled during active COVID-19. The chain has TRBV5-1 and TRBJ1-2, with D possibly matching TRBD1 (6 bases). Material for sequencing was peripheral blood. CDR3 in DNA: TGCGCCAGCAGCAGCGGGGGCAAGGAAGGGTGGGGCTACACCTTC. It specifies CASSSGGKEGWGYTF.